Following are 6 T cell receptor beta chains from one sample sequenced in a study of blood T cell repertoires in COVID-19. This table comes from immunoSEQ multiplex PCR, and its TCRdb copy is limited to in-frame clones, with some not included. The sample carries about 160,000 clones, around 80% recorded once. Sequencing was done on a sample of peripheral blood. The receptors were sampled from a man aged 55 to 70 with active or convalescent COVID-19.

This sequence joins TRBV7-6 and TRBJ2-3; 8 nucleotides line up with TRBD1. Germline values: CDR1 SGHVS, CDR2 FNYEAQ. Losses at the gene ends were 5 bases for V and 5 bases for J; bases not matched to a gene: 6. The CDR3 sequence is 14 residues long. DNA of the CDR3: TGTGCCAGCAGCCGGACAGGGCAAGGAGATACGCAGTATTTT. This encodes CASSRTGQGDTQYF.

V gene TRBV7-3 combines with J gene TRBJ1-2; TRBD1 might be the D (5 bases). V was pared by 5 bases and J by 4 bases, with 14 bases between. The CDR3 is 14 residues long. Germline V gene sequence: CDR1 SGHTA, CDR2 FQGTGA. The CDR3 region is CASSPPGGFYGYTF. Written as DNA, the CDR3 is TGTGCCAGCAGCCCCCCCGGGGGATTCTATGGCTACACCTTC.

The rearrangement joins TRBV5-4 to TRBJ1-6; possible D gene TRBD1, 6 bases. CDR1 and CDR2 (germline): SGHNT, YYREEE (reference sequence). This CDR3 comprises 16 residues. V lost 4 bases and J 6 bases, leaving 17 bases between the germline ends. CDR3 protein: CASSPGGQRVNSPLHF. The CDR3 DNA follows: TGTGCCAGCAGCCCTGGGGGACAACGGGTTAATTCACCCCTCCACTTT.

V and J are TRBV5-6 and TRBJ1-2; 8 bases agree with TRBD1. There are 14 residues in the CDR3. In germline, CDR1 is SGHDT, CDR2 YYEEEE. With 4 bases clipped from V and 7 bases from J, the junction kept 9 bases outside the gene matches. CDR3 sequence (DNA): TGTGCCAGCAGCCCAGACAGGGGTGTGGTTGGCTACACCTTC. Translation: CASSPDRGVVGYTF. Together with reference TRBV5-6 and TRBJ1-2, the CDR3 gives the full variable domain: DAGVTQSPTHLIKTRGQQVTLRCSPKSGHDTVSWYQQALGQGPQFIFQYYEEEERQRGNFPDRFSGHQFPNYSSELNVNALLLGDSALYLCASSPDRGVVGYTFGSGTRLTVV.

This chain links TRBV14 with TRBJ2-7; the D gene is possibly TRBD2 (6 bases). Germline lookup yields CDR1 SGHDN and CDR2 FVKESK. Trimming left V 0 bases short and J 6 bases short, with 9 bases between. This CDR3 has 13 residues. The CDR3 region is CASSQDRRGEQYF. The CDR3 DNA sequence: TGTGCCAGCAGCCAAGATAGGCGGGGCGAGCAGTACTTC.

The rearrangement links TRBV6-5 to TRBJ2-5; D unresolved. Germline V gene data show CDR1 as MNHEY and CDR2 as SVGAGI. The CDR3 runs 12 residues. Deletions cut 4 bases from V and 7 bases from J, with 10 bases between. In DNA, the CDR3 is TGTGCCAGCAGTTCCGACTTTGGGACCCAGTACTTC. Amino acid sequence: CASSSDFGTQYF.